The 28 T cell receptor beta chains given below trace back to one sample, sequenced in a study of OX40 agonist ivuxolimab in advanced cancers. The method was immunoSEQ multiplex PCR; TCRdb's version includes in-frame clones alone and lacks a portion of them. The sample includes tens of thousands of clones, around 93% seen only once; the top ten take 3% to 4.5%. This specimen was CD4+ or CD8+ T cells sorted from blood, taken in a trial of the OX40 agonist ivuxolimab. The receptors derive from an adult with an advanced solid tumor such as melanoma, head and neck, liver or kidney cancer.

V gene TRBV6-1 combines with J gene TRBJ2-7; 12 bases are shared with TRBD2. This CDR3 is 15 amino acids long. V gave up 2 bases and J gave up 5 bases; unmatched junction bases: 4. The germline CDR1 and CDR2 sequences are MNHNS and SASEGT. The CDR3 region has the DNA TGTGCCAGCAGTGAATGGACTAGCGGGATCCACGAGCAGTACTTC. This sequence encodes CASSEWTSGIHEQYF.

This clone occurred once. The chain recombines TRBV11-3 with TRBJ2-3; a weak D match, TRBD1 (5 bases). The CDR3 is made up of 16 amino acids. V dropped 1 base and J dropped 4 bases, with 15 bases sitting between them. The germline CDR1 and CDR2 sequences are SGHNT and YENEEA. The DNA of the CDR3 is TGTGCCAGCAGCTTAGGCGTGGCAGGGAAATCAGATACGCAGTATTTT. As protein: CASSLGVAGKSDTQYF.

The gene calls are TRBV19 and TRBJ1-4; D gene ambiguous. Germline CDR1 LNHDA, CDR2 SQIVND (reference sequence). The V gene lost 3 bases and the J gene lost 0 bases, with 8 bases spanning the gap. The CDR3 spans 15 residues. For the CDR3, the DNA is TGTGCCAGTAGTATTAGAACAGCAACTAATGAAAAACTGTTTTTT. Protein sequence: CASSIRTATNEKLFF.

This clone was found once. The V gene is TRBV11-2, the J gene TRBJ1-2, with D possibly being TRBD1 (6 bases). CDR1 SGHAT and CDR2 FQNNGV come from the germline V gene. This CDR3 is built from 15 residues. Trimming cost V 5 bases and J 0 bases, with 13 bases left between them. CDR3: CASSPETGPNYGYTF. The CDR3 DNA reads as TGTGCCAGCAGCCCAGAGACAGGACCTAACTATGGCTACACCTTC.

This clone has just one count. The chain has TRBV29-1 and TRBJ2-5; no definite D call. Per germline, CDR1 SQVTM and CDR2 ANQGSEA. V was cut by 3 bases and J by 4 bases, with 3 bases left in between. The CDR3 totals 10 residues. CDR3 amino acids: CSVEVETQYF. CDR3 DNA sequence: TGCAGCGTTGAGGTAGAGACCCAGTACTTC.

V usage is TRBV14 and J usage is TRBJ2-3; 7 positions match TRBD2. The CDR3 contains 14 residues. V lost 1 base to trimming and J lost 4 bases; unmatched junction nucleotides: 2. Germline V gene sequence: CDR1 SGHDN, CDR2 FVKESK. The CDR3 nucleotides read TGTGCCAGCAGCCAAGGGCGGGAGTCAGATACGCAGTATTTT. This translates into CASSQGRESDTQYF.

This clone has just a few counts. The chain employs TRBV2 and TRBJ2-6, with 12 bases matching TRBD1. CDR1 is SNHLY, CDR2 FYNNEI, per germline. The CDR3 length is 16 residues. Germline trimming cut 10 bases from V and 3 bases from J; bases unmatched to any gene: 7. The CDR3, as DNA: TGTGCCAAGGGACAGGGGGCTGGAATTGGGGCCAACGTCCTGACTTTC. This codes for CAKGQGAGIGANVLTF. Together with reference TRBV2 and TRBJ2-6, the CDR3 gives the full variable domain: EPEVTQTPSHQVTQMGQEVILRCVPISNHLYFYWYRQILGQKVEFLVSFYNNEISEKSEIFDDQFSVERPDGSNFTLKIRSTKLEDSAMYFCAKGQGAGIGANVLTFGAGSRLTVL.

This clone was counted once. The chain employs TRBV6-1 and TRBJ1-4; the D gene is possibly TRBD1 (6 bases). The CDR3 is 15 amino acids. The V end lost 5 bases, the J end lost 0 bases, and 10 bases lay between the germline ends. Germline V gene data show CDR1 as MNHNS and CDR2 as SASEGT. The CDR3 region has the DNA TGTGCCAGCAGTACCGGGACATCAACTAATGAAAAACTGTTTTTT. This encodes CASSTGTSTNEKLFF.

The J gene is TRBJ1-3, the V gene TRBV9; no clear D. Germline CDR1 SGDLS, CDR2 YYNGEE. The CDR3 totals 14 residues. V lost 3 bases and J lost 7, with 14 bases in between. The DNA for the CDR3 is TGTGCCAGCAGCGAAGGAGGGAGCATGAACACCATATATTTT. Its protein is CASSEGGSMNTIYF.

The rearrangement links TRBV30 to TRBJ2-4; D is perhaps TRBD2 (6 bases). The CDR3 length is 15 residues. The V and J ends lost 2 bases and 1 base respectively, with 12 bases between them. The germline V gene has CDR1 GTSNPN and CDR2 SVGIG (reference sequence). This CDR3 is CAWSRREGAKNIQYF. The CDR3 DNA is TGTGCCTGGAGTCGGCGGGAAGGTGCCAAAAACATTCAGTACTTC.

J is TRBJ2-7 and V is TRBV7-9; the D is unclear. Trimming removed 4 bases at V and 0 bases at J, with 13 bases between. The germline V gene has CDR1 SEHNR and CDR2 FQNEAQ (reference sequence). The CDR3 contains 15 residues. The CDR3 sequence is CASSSSLTDSYEQYF. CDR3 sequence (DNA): TGTGCCAGCAGCTCCTCCTTAACCGACTCCTACGAGCAGTACTTC.

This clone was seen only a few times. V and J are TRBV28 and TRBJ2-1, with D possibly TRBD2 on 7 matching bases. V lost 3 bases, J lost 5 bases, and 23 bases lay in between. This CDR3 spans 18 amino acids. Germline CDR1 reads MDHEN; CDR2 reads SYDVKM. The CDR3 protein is CASSFSPEGGAFDNEQFF. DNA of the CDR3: TGTGCCAGCAGTTTCTCCCCGGAGGGGGGGGCTTTTGACAATGAGCAGTTCTTC.

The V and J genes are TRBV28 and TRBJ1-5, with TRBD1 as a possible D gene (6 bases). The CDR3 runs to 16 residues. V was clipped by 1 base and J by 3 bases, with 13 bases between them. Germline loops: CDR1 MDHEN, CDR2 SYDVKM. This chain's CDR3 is CASSLYSGGINQPQHF. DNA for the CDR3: TGTGCCAGCAGTTTATATTCCGGGGGCATCAATCAGCCCCAGCATTTT.

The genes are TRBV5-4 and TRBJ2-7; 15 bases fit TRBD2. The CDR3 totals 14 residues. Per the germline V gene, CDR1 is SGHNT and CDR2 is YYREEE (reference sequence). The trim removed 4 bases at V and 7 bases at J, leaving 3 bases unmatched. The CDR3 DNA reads TGTGCCAGCAGCCTGGGACTAGCGGGAGGTGAGCAGTACTTC. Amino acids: CASSLGLAGGEQYF.

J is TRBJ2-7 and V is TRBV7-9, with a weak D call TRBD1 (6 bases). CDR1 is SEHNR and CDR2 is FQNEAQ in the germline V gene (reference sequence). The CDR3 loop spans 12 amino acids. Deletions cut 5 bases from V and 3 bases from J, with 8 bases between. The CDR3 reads CASSQGSYEQYF. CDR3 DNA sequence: TGTGCCAGCAGCCAGGGGAGCTACGAGCAGTACTTC.

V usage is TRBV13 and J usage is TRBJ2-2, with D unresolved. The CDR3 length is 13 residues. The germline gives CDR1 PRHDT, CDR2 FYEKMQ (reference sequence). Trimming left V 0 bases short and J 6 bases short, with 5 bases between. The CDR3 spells CASSLGPSGELFF. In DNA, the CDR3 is TGTGCCAGCAGCTTAGGACCATCCGGGGAGCTGTTTTTT.

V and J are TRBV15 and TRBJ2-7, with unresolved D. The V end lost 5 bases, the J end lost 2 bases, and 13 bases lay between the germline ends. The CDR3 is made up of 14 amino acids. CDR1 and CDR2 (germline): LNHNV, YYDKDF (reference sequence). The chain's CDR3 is CATSERLDTYEQYF. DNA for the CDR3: TGTGCCACCAGCGAACGTCTCGACACCTACGAGCAGTACTTC.

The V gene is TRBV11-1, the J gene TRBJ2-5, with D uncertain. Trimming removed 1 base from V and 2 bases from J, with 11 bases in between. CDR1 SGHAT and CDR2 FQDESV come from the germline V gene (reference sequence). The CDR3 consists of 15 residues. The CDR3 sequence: CASSLVATEQETQYF. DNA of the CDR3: TGTGCCAGCAGCTTAGTCGCCACAGAGCAAGAGACCCAGTACTTC.

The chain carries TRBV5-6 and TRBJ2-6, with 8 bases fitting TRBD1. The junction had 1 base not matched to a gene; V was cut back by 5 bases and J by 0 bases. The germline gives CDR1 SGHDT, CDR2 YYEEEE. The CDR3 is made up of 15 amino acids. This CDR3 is CASRDRASGANVLTF. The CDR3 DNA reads TGTGCCAGCAGGGACAGGGCCTCTGGGGCCAACGTCCTGACTTTC.

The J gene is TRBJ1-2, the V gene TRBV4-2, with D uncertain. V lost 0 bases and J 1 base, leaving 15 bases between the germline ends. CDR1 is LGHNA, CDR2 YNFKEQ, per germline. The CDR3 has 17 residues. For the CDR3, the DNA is TGTGCCAGCAGCCAAGATGGGCCGCTATTAAATAACTATGGCTACACCTTC. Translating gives CASSQDGPLLNNYGYTF.

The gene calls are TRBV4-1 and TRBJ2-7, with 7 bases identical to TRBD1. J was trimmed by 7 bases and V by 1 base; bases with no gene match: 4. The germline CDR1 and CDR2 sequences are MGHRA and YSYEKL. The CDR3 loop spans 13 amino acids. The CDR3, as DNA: TGCGCCAGCAGCCAAGGACAGGGCGGGGAGCAGTACTTC. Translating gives CASSQGQGGEQYF.

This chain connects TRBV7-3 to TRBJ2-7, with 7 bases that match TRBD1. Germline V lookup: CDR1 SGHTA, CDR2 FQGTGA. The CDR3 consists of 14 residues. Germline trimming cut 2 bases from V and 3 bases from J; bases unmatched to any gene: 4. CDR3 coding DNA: TGTGCCAGCAGCTTAGGTGGGGACAGCTACGAGCAGTACTTC. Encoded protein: CASSLGGDSYEQYF.

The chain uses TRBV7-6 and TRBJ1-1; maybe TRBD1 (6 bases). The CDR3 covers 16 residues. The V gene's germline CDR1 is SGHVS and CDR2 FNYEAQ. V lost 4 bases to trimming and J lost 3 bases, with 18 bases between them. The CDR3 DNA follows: TGTGCCAGCAGCTCATCGAGGGGGGAAGGGTACACTGAAGCTTTCTTT. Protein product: CASSSSRGEGYTEAFF.

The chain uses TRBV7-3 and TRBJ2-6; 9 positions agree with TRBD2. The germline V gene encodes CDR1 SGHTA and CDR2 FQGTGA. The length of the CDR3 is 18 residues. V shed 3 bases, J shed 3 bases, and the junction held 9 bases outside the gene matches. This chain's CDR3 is CASSFRGRALDGANVLTF. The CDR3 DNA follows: TGTGCCAGCAGCTTCCGCGGGAGGGCCCTCGATGGGGCCAACGTCCTGACTTTC.

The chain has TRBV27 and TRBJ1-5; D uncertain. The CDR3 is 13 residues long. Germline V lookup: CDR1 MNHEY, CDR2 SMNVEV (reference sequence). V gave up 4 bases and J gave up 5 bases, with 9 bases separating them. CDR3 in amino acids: CASSWGVDQPQHF. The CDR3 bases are TGTGCCAGCAGTTGGGGTGTGGATCAGCCCCAGCATTTT.

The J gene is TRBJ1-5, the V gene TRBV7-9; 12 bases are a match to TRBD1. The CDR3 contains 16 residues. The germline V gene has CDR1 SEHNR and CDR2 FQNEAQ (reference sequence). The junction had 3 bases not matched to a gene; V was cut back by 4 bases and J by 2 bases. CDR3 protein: CASSSGTGGGNQPQHF. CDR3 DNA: TGTGCCAGCAGCTCCGGGACAGGGGGCGGCAATCAGCCCCAGCATTTT.

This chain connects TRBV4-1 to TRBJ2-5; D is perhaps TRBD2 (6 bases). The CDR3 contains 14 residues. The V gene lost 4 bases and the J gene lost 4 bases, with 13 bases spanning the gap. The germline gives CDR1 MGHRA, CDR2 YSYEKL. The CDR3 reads CASSPGLGGETQYF. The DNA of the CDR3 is TGCGCCAGCAGCCCGGGACTGGGCGGAGAGACCCAGTACTTC.

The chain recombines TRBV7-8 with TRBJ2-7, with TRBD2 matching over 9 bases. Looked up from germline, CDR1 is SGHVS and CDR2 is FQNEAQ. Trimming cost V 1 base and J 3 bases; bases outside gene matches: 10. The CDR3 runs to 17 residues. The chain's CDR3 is CASSLEVGAGGGYEQYF. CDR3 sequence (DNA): TGTGCCAGCAGCTTAGAGGTTGGAGCGGGAGGCGGCTACGAGCAGTACTTC.